Listed below are T cell receptor beta chains from one sample, sequenced in a study of T cells in Graves' hyperthyroidism and ophthalmopathy. TCRdb fed the multiplex PCR reads into MiXCR, producing one record per CDR3 protein. This table has hundreds of thousands of distinct CDR3 sequences, around 17% appearing once. Source material: blood. The receptors here all came from a woman between 18 and 29 years old with Graves' ophthalmopathy. CDR3s include the opening cysteine and the closing phenylalanine or tryptophan. A D gene is named only where the DNA matches it firmly. Part of the rows lack a size; the others show once, few, many or a class for expanded clones.

>TRBJ1-2|TRBD1|many|TRBV7-9
TGTGCCAGCAGAATAACCCCTACAGGGGATGTGGATGGCTACACCTTC
CASRITPTGDVDGYTF
>TRBJ1-3|-|many|TRBV18
TGTGCCAGCTCACCACTTGTGAGGAAGAGGGGAAACACCATATATTTT
CASSPLVRKRGNTIYF
>TRBJ2-5|-|many|TRBV7-9
TGTGCCAGCAGCTTAAGTGGTCGAAAAGAGACCCAGTACTTC
CASSLSGRKETQYF
>TRBJ2-1|TRBD2|-|TRBV6-4
TGTGCCAGCAGTTGGGAGGAGCGGGAGAAAGGCTATGAGCAGTTCTTC
CASSWEEREKGYEQFF
>TRBJ1-3|-|many|TRBV18
TGTGCCAGCTCACCACCGGGTGGCCCGGCCGGTGGAAACACCATATATTTT
CASSPPGGPAGGNTIYF
>TRBJ2-7|-|many|TRBV6-2/TRBV6-3
TGTGCCAGCAGTTACCCTGGGGCCTACGAGCAGTACTTC
CASSYPGAYEQYF
>TRBJ2-2|-|-|TRBV7-9
TGTGCCAGCAGCTCCAGCACAATCCCCGGGGAGCTGTTTTTT
CASSSSTIPGELFF
>TRBJ1-6|-|many|TRBV30
TGTGCCTGGAGTGTAGGGACGGGGGGCTCACCCCTCCACTTT
CAWSVGTGGSPLHF
>TRBJ2-5|-|many|TRBV12-3/TRBV12-4
TGTGCCAGCAGCAACCTCAGGGAAAGAGAGACCCAGTACTTC
CASSNLRERETQYF
>TRBJ2-7|-|many|TRBV6-1
TGTGCCAGCACCGAGGACAGTTTCGTGACCTACGAGCAGTACTTC
CASTEDSFVTYEQYF
>TRBJ2-7|-|many|TRBV7-2
TGTGCCAGCAGCTTGGTCCCGGGGGAGCAGTACTTC
CASSLVPGEQYF
>TRBJ2-3|TRBD2|many|TRBV19
TGTGCCAGTAGTCTCGGACTAGCGGACTACACAGATACGCAGTATTTT
CASSLGLADYTDTQYF
>TRBJ1-5|-|many|TRBV19
TGTGCCAGTAGTCGCATGATGGGACTTCTTAACAATCAGCCCCAGCATTTT
CASSRMMGLLNNQPQHF
>TRBJ2-1|TRBD2|few|TRBV19
TGTGCCAGTAACCCAATCCCGGGACTAGACAAACAACGCTACAATGAGCAGTTCTTC
CASNPIPGLDKQRYNEQFF